Below, one TCR beta chain is given with its context. Its antigen is still unknown. The CDR3 is 15 residues long. Germline V lookup: CDR1 SGHVS, CDR2 FQNEAQ. The V gene lost 5 bases and the J gene lost 7 bases, with 20 bases spanning the gap. The table came from immunoSEQ multiplex PCR; TCRdb's copy has only in-frame clones and leaves some out. Among tens of thousands of clones listed, roughly 85% were seen once. These data belong to a study of regulatory dendritic cells for organ transplantation. Allogeneic regulatory or mature dendritic cells were co-cultured for four to six days with CFSE-labeled sorted T cells at 1:10.

Specimen: naive CD4+ T cells from blood cultured with regulatory dendritic cells. Subset in this sample: CD45RA+ naive T cells. This TCR came from a human donor in good health. The J gene is TRBJ1-2, the V gene TRBV7-8, with a weak D call TRBD1 (6 bases). The CDR3 protein is CASSNPLRGQRGYTF. The DNA of the CDR3 is TGTGCCAGCAGCAACCCGCTTCGGGGGCAACGTGGCTACACCTTC.